This T cell receptor beta chain was identified in a study of CD8 T cells in Susac syndrome. An input of roughly 0.5 to 1 ug of RNA was subjected to reverse transcription using random hexamers. TCRdb reprocessed the immunoSEQ multiplex PCR reads with MiXCR, giving one entry per CDR3 protein. In the table there are about 180,000 distinct CDR3 sequences, around 94% of which are singletons. Negative isolation was used for CD8+ and CD4+ T cells, and FACS enrichment was applied to TEMRA cells. The V end lost 2 bases, the J end lost 4 bases, and 7 bases lay between the germline ends. The CDR3 runs to 13 residues. CDR1 is SGHVS and CDR2 is FQNEAQ in the germline V gene.

What was sequenced was CD4+ T cells from PBMCs. This TCR was recovered from a human donor with Susac syndrome. The chain couples TRBV7-8 to TRBJ2-3; D is ambiguous. The chain's CDR3 is CASSLSAADTQYF. CDR3 nucleotides: TGTGCCAGCAGCTTAAGCGCGGCAGATACGCAGTATTTT. Filled out from reference TRBV7-8 and TRBJ2-3, the complete variable domain reads GAGVSQSPRYKVAKRGQDVALRCDPISGHVSLFWYQQALGQGPEFLTYFQNEAQLDKSGLPSDRFFAERPEGSVSTLKIQRTQQEDSAVYLCASSLSAADTQYFGPGTRLTVL.